This T cell receptor (beta chain) appears in the sequencing data of a study of CD4 T cell repertoires in COVID-19 (dated by TCRdb to the early 2020s). As for the study more broadly: For cross-reactivity analysis, CFSE-low cells were expanded with IL-2 for ten to eleven days and were then relabeled and restimulated with spike proteins from other coronaviruses. In COVID-19-recovered individuals, the study described naturally processed CD4+ T cell responses to SARS-CoV-2 spike and nucleoprotein and used TCR Vbeta sequencing to evaluate clonal composition. Subset-level TCR Vbeta repertoire analysis of SARS-CoV-2-reactive T cells was performed in a few recovered individuals. Broader findings and caveats from the paper: Several of the most expanded SARS-CoV-2-reactive clonotypes were shared between two or all three memory subsets, suggesting intraclonal diversification. Between roughly 6 and 28% of SARS-CoV-2 clonotypes were also detected in secondary cultures stimulated with SARS-CoV and/or HKU1 spike, a finding consistent with cross-reactivity.

As for this clone: Its binding antigen is unknown. Within one base of it there is no much larger clone, and no base qualities were kept.

V trim: 3 bases; J trim: 4 bases; unmatched bases: 7. The CDR3 sequence holds 16 residues, the cysteine and phenylalanine included. Only the CDR3 portion is preserved as DNA: 48 bases, with reading frame beginning at the first base. CDR1 and CDR2, looked up from the germline V gene (reference sequence), are SGHAT and FQDESV. The method behind the library was the immunoSEQ multiplex PCR assay. The published analysis was carried out like this. The Chao-Jaccard similarity index and the number of shared clonotypes were used to measure repertoire overlap between subsets. Drawn from immuneACCESS, this table holds only the in-frame rearrangements with V and J called that TCRdb kept. Clones are partly lost; checked studies trace under half to an unresolved V gene and leave the rest unexplained. The V and J calls and clone size are taken from that table; D and trimming were inferred from the DNA. Here the sample has about 22,000 clones; over 75% occur a single time. The ten largest clones take up approximately 0.6% of the sample.

Memory T cell samples that were not cultured were sequenced immediately after ex vivo isolation. CD4+ total memory, central memory, effector memory and circulating T follicular helper cells were isolated from peripheral blood mononuclear cells. The V and J genes are TRBV11-1 and TRBJ2-3; 10 middle bases align to TRBD2. The sample consisted of central memory CD4+ T cells from blood, taken before the COVID-19 pandemic. This sample's cell subset or site label indicates: CD4+ T central memory cells. The sequence was collected from a human donor who had COVID-19. The bases read TGTGCCAGCAGCTTGAATGCCCTAGCGGGGGCAGATACGCAGTATTTT. Its translation is CASSLNALAGADTQYF.